These 14 T cell receptor beta chains originate from one sample sequenced in a study of blood T cell repertoires in COVID-19 (TCRdb year 2020). Receptor libraries were prepared by the immunoSEQ multiplex PCR assay. Drawn from immuneACCESS, this table holds only the in-frame rearrangements with V and J called that TCRdb kept. Clones are partly lost; checked studies trace under half to an unresolved V gene and leave the rest unexplained. This sample comprises some 460,000 clones, about 85% of them detected only once. Under 2.5% of the sample comes from the top ten. The source material was PBMCs or T cells enriched from blood (not recorded which). All receptors derive from a woman aged 18-35 years with acute COVID-19.

The chain joins TRBV7-9 to TRBJ1-1; D is perhaps TRBD1 (5 bases). Germline assignment: CDR1 SEHNR and CDR2 FQNEAQ (reference sequence). The CDR3 totals 14 residues. V was cut by 5 bases and J by 4 bases, with 14 bases left in between. The CDR3 sequence is CASSDRGEVTEAFF. The CDR3 bases are TGTGCCAGCAGCGATAGGGGTGAGGTCACTGAAGCTTTCTTT.

The V gene is TRBV27, the J gene TRBJ2-7, with D possibly being TRBD2 (6 bases). The CDR3 consists of 19 residues. The germline gives CDR1 MNHEY, CDR2 SMNVEV (reference sequence). Trimming stripped 6 bases from V and 0 bases from J, with 27 bases between. CDR3 sequence: CASRPLLRIDGRSSYEQYF. Written as DNA, the CDR3 is TGTGCCAGCAGGCCTCTATTAAGGATTGACGGGAGAAGCTCCTACGAGCAGTACTTC.

The chain recombines TRBV4-3 with TRBJ2-7, with D perhaps matching TRBD2 (6 bases). V lost 0 bases and J lost 0, with 9 bases in between. The germline V gene has CDR1 LGHNA and CDR2 YSLEER. The CDR3 spans 15 residues. CDR3 DNA: TGCGCCAGCAGCCAAGAGCTAGCGCTCTCCTACGAGCAGTACTTC. Translating gives CASSQELALSYEQYF.

The V and J genes are TRBV20-1 and TRBJ1-2; unclear D gene. Trimming stripped 3 bases from V and 7 bases from J, with 6 bases between. Germline-derived CDR1 and CDR2 are DFQATT and SNEGSKA (reference sequence). This CDR3 contains 10 residues. CDR3 DNA: TGCAGTGCTAGTTCCGGTGGCTACACCTTC. This translates into CSASSGGYTF.

The rearrangement joins TRBV7-7 to TRBJ2-5, with 11 positions matching TRBD2. The CDR3 has 14 amino acids. V lost 5 bases, J lost 3 bases, and 2 bases stayed unmatched. Germline assignment: CDR1 SSHAT and CDR2 FNYEAQ (reference sequence). The CDR3 DNA reads TGTGCCAGCAGCGAGACTAGCGGGAAAGAGACCCAGTACTTC. Protein sequence: CASSETSGKETQYF.

This sequence joins TRBV4-3 and TRBJ1-6; weak D call: TRBD1 (6 bases). Deletions cut 4 bases from V and 7 bases from J, with 14 bases between. CDR1 and CDR2 (germline): LGHNA, YSLEER. This CDR3 has 15 residues. The CDR3: CASSPTGEPNSPLHF. For the CDR3, the DNA is TGCGCCAGCAGCCCGACAGGCGAACCGAATTCACCCCTCCACTTT.

J is TRBJ1-2 and V is TRBV19; D not resolved. V was pared by 3 bases and J by 1 base, with 9 bases between. Looked up from germline, CDR1 is LNHDA and CDR2 is SQIVND (reference sequence). This CDR3 comprises 14 residues. The chain's CDR3 is CASSIQDGNYGYTF. The DNA for the CDR3 is TGTGCCAGTAGTATTCAGGATGGTAACTATGGCTACACCTTC.

This clone appeared a single time. The chain joins TRBV19 to TRBJ1-5; a possible D gene is TRBD1 (5 bases). V gave up 7 bases and J gave up 2 bases, with 12 bases separating them. The CDR3 has 14 residues. CDR1 is LNHDA, CDR2 SQIVND, per germline (reference sequence). CDR3 amino acids: CASIDRGGNQPQHF. The CDR3 coding sequence is TGTGCCAGTATTGATCGGGGGGGCAATCAGCCCCAGCATTTT.

This clone was observed a few times. The chain has TRBV7-8 and TRBJ1-2; D is ambiguous. CDR3 length equals 14 residues. Trimming took off 1 base at V and 4 bases at J, with 10 bases between the two ends. CDR1 SGHVS and CDR2 FQNEAQ come from the germline V gene. This CDR3 is CASSLDLNGYGYTF. The CDR3 bases are TGTGCCAGCAGCTTAGATCTAAACGGCTATGGCTACACCTTC.

The rearrangement joins TRBV7-9 to TRBJ2-7; TRBD1 agrees at 9 bases. J was trimmed by 3 bases and V by 10 bases; bases with no gene match: 7. CDR1 is SEHNR, CDR2 FQNEAQ, per germline (reference sequence). The CDR3 covers 13 residues. The CDR3 DNA reads as TGTGCCACCACCCGGGACAGGGTCTACGAGCAGTACTTC. Its protein is CATTRDRVYEQYF.

This chain uses TRBV19 with TRBJ2-1; TRBD2 matches at 9 bases. The CDR3 is made up of 15 amino acids. In germline, CDR1 is LNHDA, CDR2 SQIVND (reference sequence). V lost 3 bases, J lost 5 bases, and 5 bases stayed unmatched. CDR3 sequence reads: CASSIGRLADNEQFF. The CDR3 nucleotides read TGTGCCAGTAGTATCGGAAGACTAGCGGACAATGAGCAGTTCTTC.

The CDR3 DNA is TGTGCCACCAAGGGGACAGGGAACACAGATACGCAGTATTTT. Translation: CATKGTGNTDTQYF. The chain combines TRBV24-1 with TRBJ2-3; 9 bases map to TRBD1. The CDR3 runs to 14 residues. The germline CDR1 and CDR2 sequences are KGHDR and SFDVKD. The V segment lost 8 bases and the J segment 2 bases; nucleotides outside the gene matches: 4.

The chain is built from TRBV19 and TRBJ1-6; D remains ambiguous. V lost 0 bases and J 7 bases, leaving 4 bases between the germline ends. The CDR3 has 13 amino acids. CDR1 is LNHDA and CDR2 is SQIVND in the germline V gene (reference sequence). CDR3 nucleotide sequence: TGTGCCAGTAGTATAGAGCAGAATTCACCCCTCCACTTT. This gives the protein CASSIEQNSPLHF.

Ten or more counts support this clone. The CDR3 DNA is TGTGCCAGCAGCCACGGAGGGAAAGCTTTCTTT. Protein sequence: CASSHGGKAFF. The chain has TRBV3-1 (or the pseudogene TRBV3-2) and TRBJ1-1; D unresolved. There are 11 residues in the CDR3. Trimming removed 3 bases at V and 9 bases at J, with 8 bases between. The germline V gene encodes CDR1 LGHDT and CDR2 YNNKEL (reference sequence).